These T cell receptor beta chains were read from a single sample in a study of T-cell reconstitution after alpha-beta-depleted transplantation in children. MiXCR was run by TCRdb on the PCR reads, yielding one entry per CDR3 protein. The sample gives fewer than 200,000 distinct CDR3 sequences, 6.5% to 7.5% of which show up once; over 2.5% is in the top ten. The sequencing used PBMCs from the stem cell graft donor, collected from the stem cell graft. The receptors were gathered from a human donor who donated a stem cell graft to a child with Wiskott-Aldrich syndrome. Each CDR3 is given with its conserved first and last residue. Rows give clone size only sometimes, using once, few, many, or a class for an expanded clone.

j_call | v_call | clone_size | cdr3_aa
TRBJ2-1 | TRBV6-5 | many | CASSYLTGITYNEQFF
TRBJ2-7 | TRBV3-1 | many | CASSQELAGAYEQYF
TRBJ2-3 | TRBV7-2 | few | CASSPPRSSDTQYF
TRBJ1-2 | TRBV15 | many | CATSRDRDFYGYTF
TRBJ1-4 | TRBV10-3 | NA | CAISRDRVGIGNEKLFF
TRBJ2-1 | TRBV12-3/TRBV12-4 | many | CASRPPGGRVNEQFF
TRBJ1-2 | TRBV29-1 | many | CSVAGGRRMEDGYTF
TRBJ2-7 | TRBV20-1 | many | CSARDLDGYEQYF
TRBJ2-5 | TRBV20-1 | many | CSASAGDIQETQYF
TRBJ2-5 | TRBV7-9 | many | CASTFAGQGGETQYF